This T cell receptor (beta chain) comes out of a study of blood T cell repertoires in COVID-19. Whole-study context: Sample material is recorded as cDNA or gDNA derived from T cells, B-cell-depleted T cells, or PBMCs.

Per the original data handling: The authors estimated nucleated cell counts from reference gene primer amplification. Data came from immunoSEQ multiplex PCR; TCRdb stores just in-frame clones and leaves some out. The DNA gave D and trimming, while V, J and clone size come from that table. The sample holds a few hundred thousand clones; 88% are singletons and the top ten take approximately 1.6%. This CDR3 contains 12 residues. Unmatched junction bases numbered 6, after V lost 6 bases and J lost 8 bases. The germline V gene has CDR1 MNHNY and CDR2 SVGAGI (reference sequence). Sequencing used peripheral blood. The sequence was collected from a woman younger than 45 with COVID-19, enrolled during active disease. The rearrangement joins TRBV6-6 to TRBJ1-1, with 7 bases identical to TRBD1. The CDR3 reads CASSPGGREAFF. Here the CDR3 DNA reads TGTGCCAGCAGCCCAGGGGGGAGGGAAGCTTTCTTT.